Listed below are T cell receptor beta chains from one sample, sequenced in a study of vaccination and CD4 T cells after COVID-19. TCRdb passed the PCR reads through MiXCR, listing each CDR3 protein once. The sample shows about 20,000 distinct CDR3 sequences, roughly half of them seen only once. Their antigen targets remain unknown. Sequencing was performed on CD4+ T cells from blood, cultured in vitro. Source of these receptors: a human donor who had recovered from COVID-19. CDR3s include the opening cysteine and the closing phenylalanine or tryptophan. The order of the fields is J gene, V gene, D gene, clone size, CDR3 DNA, CDR3 protein. The D gene is left open where the match is weak. The listing skips clone size in some rows; elsewhere it reads once, few, many or a size class.

j_call: TRBJ2-3; v_call: TRBV12-3/TRBV12-4; d_call: TRBD1; clone_size: -; cdr3_nt: TGTGCCAGCAGTCCCGGGACAGGGGGGGGCACGCAGTATTTT; cdr3_aa: CASSPGTGGGTQYF
j_call: TRBJ1-3; v_call: TRBV28; d_call: TRBD1; clone_size: -; cdr3_nt: TGTGCCAGCCTAGACAGGGCCCGGACTGGAAACACCATATATTTT; cdr3_aa: CASLDRARTGNTIYF
j_call: TRBJ2-7; v_call: TRBV20-1; d_call: -; clone_size: -; cdr3_nt: TGCAGTGCTAGAGGGTCCTACGAGCAGTACTTC; cdr3_aa: CSARGSYEQYF
j_call: TRBJ2-5; v_call: TRBV7-2; d_call: TRBD2; clone_size: few; cdr3_nt: TGTGCCAGCAGCTTAAATGCCCTAGCGGCCCTGGAGACCCAGTACTTC; cdr3_aa: CASSLNALAALETQYF
j_call: TRBJ1-5; v_call: TRBV20-1; d_call: TRBD1; clone_size: -; cdr3_nt: TGCAGTGCTAGCGGGGCAGGAGGGGGCTTTAGCAATCAGCCCCAGCATTTT; cdr3_aa: CSASGAGGGFSNQPQHF
j_call: TRBJ2-1; v_call: TRBV6-1; d_call: -; clone_size: few; cdr3_nt: TGTGCCAGCAGGCCGACTAGCTCCTACAATGAGCAGTTCTTC; cdr3_aa: CASRPTSSYNEQFF
j_call: TRBJ1-1; v_call: TRBV27; d_call: -; clone_size: -; cdr3_nt: TGTGCCAGCAAAACGACGGTGAACACTGAAGCTTTCTTT; cdr3_aa: CASKTTVNTEAFF
j_call: TRBJ2-3; v_call: TRBV6-5; d_call: TRBD2; clone_size: -; cdr3_nt: TGTGCCAGCAGTTACCTCGGACTAGAAACAGATACGCAGTATTTT; cdr3_aa: CASSYLGLETDTQYF
j_call: TRBJ1-2; v_call: TRBV6-1; d_call: TRBD1; clone_size: -; cdr3_nt: TGTGCCAGCACCCCCGGGACAGGGGGTTGGAATGGCTACACCTTC; cdr3_aa: CASTPGTGGWNGYTF
j_call: TRBJ2-5; v_call: TRBV6-1; d_call: -; clone_size: few; cdr3_nt: TGTGCCAGCAGTGTTGGGGTAGGAGGGGCCGATCAAGAGACCCAGTACTTC; cdr3_aa: CASSVGVGGADQETQYF
j_call: TRBJ2-7; v_call: TRBV15; d_call: -; clone_size: -; cdr3_nt: TGTGCCACCAGCACTAGGGACAAGCCGGAGCAGTACTTC; cdr3_aa: CATSTRDKPEQYF
j_call: TRBJ2-3; v_call: TRBV28; d_call: TRBD2; clone_size: few; cdr3_nt: TGTGCCAGCAGTCCAAACAGGGGTAGCGGGAGTCCAGATACGCAGTATTTT; cdr3_aa: CASSPNRGSGSPDTQYF
j_call: TRBJ1-2; v_call: TRBV7-9; d_call: TRBD1; clone_size: -; cdr3_nt: TGTGCCAGCAGCTCCAGACAGGGGAGTGGTGGCTACACCTTC; cdr3_aa: CASSSRQGSGGYTF
j_call: TRBJ1-5; v_call: TRBV27; d_call: -; clone_size: few; cdr3_nt: TGTGCCAGCAGTTTATCGGGCGACAGCAATCAGCCCCAGCATTTT; cdr3_aa: CASSLSGDSNQPQHF
j_call: TRBJ1-3; v_call: TRBV20-1; d_call: -; clone_size: -; cdr3_nt: TGCAGTGCACCCAAAGCTGGCTCTGGAAACACCATATATTTT; cdr3_aa: CSAPKAGSGNTIYF
j_call: TRBJ1-1; v_call: TRBV11-3; d_call: -; clone_size: -; cdr3_nt: TGTGCCAGCAGCTTGCGGACAGCGAACACTGAAGCTTTCTTT; cdr3_aa: CASSLRTANTEAFF
j_call: TRBJ1-1; v_call: TRBV4-1; d_call: -; clone_size: -; cdr3_nt: TGCGCCAGCAGCCAAGGGTCGACAGGACGAATGAACACTGAAGCTTTCTTT; cdr3_aa: CASSQGSTGRMNTEAFF
j_call: TRBJ1-2; v_call: TRBV19; d_call: TRBD1; clone_size: -; cdr3_nt: TGTGCCAGTAGTACGACAGGGATCAACTATGGCTACACCTTC; cdr3_aa: CASSTTGINYGYTF
j_call: TRBJ1-1; v_call: TRBV6-2/TRBV6-3; d_call: -; clone_size: -; cdr3_nt: TGTGCCAGCAGTAAGGACAGAGACACTGAAGCTTTCTTT; cdr3_aa: CASSKDRDTEAFF
j_call: TRBJ2-2; v_call: TRBV7-2; d_call: TRBD2; clone_size: -; cdr3_nt: TGTGCCAGCAGCGCCCTTGCGCGGGGGGGCCTCACCGGGGAGCTGTTTTTT; cdr3_aa: CASSALARGGLTGELFF
j_call: TRBJ1-4; v_call: TRBV20-1; d_call: -; clone_size: -; cdr3_nt: TGCAGTGTGGATGGGGGCTCTAATGAAAAACTGTTTTTT; cdr3_aa: CSVDGGSNEKLFF
j_call: TRBJ1-2; v_call: TRBV10-3; d_call: TRBD1; clone_size: few; cdr3_nt: TGTGCCATCAGTGCGTACCGGGACAGGGGGCGCGTCTATGGCTACACCTTC; cdr3_aa: CAISAYRDRGRVYGYTF
j_call: TRBJ1-6; v_call: TRBV6-5; d_call: -; clone_size: -; cdr3_nt: TGTGCCAGCAGTTACGCGAGGTGGGACTCACCCCTCCACTTT; cdr3_aa: CASSYARWDSPLHF
j_call: TRBJ2-2; v_call: TRBV20-1; d_call: -; clone_size: -; cdr3_nt: TGCAGTGCTAGAGATCAGAGGTTGGGCACCGGGGAGCTGTTTTTT; cdr3_aa: CSARDQRLGTGELFF
j_call: TRBJ2-5; v_call: TRBV7-3; d_call: -; clone_size: few; cdr3_nt: TGTGCCAGCAGCCTCGGGGCTTTGCGGACCCAGTACTTC; cdr3_aa: CASSLGALRTQYF
j_call: TRBJ2-1; v_call: TRBV20-1; d_call: TRBD2; clone_size: -; cdr3_nt: TGCAGTGCTGGCCACACCCTGACTAGCGGGATTTTCTATGAGCAGTTCTTC; cdr3_aa: CSAGHTLTSGIFYEQFF
j_call: TRBJ2-1; v_call: TRBV7-9; d_call: TRBD2; clone_size: -; cdr3_nt: TGTGCCAGCAGCCTAGGGACTAGCGGGGGGGCTGGTAATGAGCAGTTCTTC; cdr3_aa: CASSLGTSGGAGNEQFF
j_call: TRBJ1-1; v_call: TRBV6-5; d_call: TRBD1; clone_size: few; cdr3_nt: TGTGCCAGCAGTTACTCGAAGGGACAGGGGGCCACTGAAGCTTTCTTT; cdr3_aa: CASSYSKGQGATEAFF
j_call: TRBJ2-1; v_call: TRBV12-3/TRBV12-4; d_call: -; clone_size: -; cdr3_nt: TGTGCCAGCAGTCTGGCGAAACGGAATGAGCAGTTCTTC; cdr3_aa: CASSLAKRNEQFF
j_call: TRBJ1-1; v_call: TRBV19; d_call: TRBD1; clone_size: few; cdr3_nt: TGTGCCAGTAGTGCAACAGGGGACACTGAAGCTTTCTTT; cdr3_aa: CASSATGDTEAFF
j_call: TRBJ2-1; v_call: TRBV20-1; d_call: TRBD2; clone_size: -; cdr3_nt: TGCAGTGCTAGAGATTCAGGGACTAGCGGGAGGCTGGTGCAGTTCTTC; cdr3_aa: CSARDSGTSGRLVQFF
j_call: TRBJ2-1; v_call: TRBV20-1; d_call: -; clone_size: few; cdr3_nt: TGCAGTGCTGCCCGGGACCCAGGTACTGTGTTCTTC; cdr3_aa: CSAARDPGTVFF
j_call: TRBJ2-1; v_call: TRBV7-8; d_call: TRBD2; clone_size: few; cdr3_nt: TGTGCCAGCAGTCCTGCCGCTGGGACTAGCAGGGTTAAGGAGCAGTTCTTC; cdr3_aa: CASSPAAGTSRVKEQFF
j_call: TRBJ1-1; v_call: TRBV6-5; d_call: TRBD1; clone_size: -; cdr3_nt: TGTGCCAGCAGTTACTCATTCGGGACAGGGGGGACCACTGAAGCTTTCTTT; cdr3_aa: CASSYSFGTGGTTEAFF
j_call: TRBJ1-1; v_call: TRBV28; d_call: -; clone_size: -; cdr3_nt: TGTGCCAGCAGTCTGGACAGGAACACTGAAGCTTTCTTT; cdr3_aa: CASSLDRNTEAFF
j_call: TRBJ2-3; v_call: TRBV20-1; d_call: -; clone_size: once; cdr3_nt: TGCAGTGCCATACGTGAGATCGCTGTCGCAGATACGCAGTATTTT; cdr3_aa: CSAIREIAVADTQYF
j_call: TRBJ1-2; v_call: TRBV20-1; d_call: -; clone_size: few; cdr3_nt: TGCAGTGCTAGTGTCCGGGTAGTGGGAGGCTACACCTTC; cdr3_aa: CSASVRVVGGYTF
j_call: TRBJ2-7; v_call: TRBV27; d_call: -; clone_size: -; cdr3_nt: TGTGCCAGCAGTTCTCAGGGCCCTGAGTACGAGCAGTACTTC; cdr3_aa: CASSSQGPEYEQYF
j_call: TRBJ1-1; v_call: TRBV28; d_call: -; clone_size: -; cdr3_nt: TGTGCCAGCAGTGGTTGGAACCATATCAACACTGAAGCTTTCTTT; cdr3_aa: CASSGWNHINTEAFF
j_call: TRBJ1-1; v_call: TRBV6-2/TRBV6-3; d_call: TRBD1; clone_size: -; cdr3_nt: TGTGCCAGCAGTTTTTCGCTTAGGGGACAGGGGGCCACTGAAGCTTTCTTT; cdr3_aa: CASSFSLRGQGATEAFF
j_call: TRBJ2-3; v_call: TRBV11-2; d_call: -; clone_size: -; cdr3_nt: TGTGCCAGCAGCTTCGGGCGGACGGGAGGCACAGATACGCAGTATTTT; cdr3_aa: CASSFGRTGGTDTQYF
j_call: TRBJ2-1; v_call: TRBV6-2/TRBV6-3; d_call: TRBD1; clone_size: few; cdr3_nt: TGTGCCAGCAGTTACGGACAGGGCGGCAATGAGCAGTTCTTC; cdr3_aa: CASSYGQGGNEQFF